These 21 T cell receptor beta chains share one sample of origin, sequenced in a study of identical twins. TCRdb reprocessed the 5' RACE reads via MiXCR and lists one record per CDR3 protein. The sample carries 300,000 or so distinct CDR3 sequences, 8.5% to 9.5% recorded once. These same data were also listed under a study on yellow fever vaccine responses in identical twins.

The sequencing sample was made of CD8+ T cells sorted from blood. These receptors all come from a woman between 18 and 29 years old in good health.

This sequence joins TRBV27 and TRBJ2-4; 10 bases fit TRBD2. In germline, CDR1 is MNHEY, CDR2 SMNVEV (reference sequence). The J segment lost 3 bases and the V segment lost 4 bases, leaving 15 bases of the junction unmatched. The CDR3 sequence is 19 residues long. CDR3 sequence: CASSSPRLAGDGNKNIQYF. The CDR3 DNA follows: TGTGCCAGCAGTTCCCCCCGCCTAGCGGGAGACGGGAACAAAAACATTCAGTACTTC.

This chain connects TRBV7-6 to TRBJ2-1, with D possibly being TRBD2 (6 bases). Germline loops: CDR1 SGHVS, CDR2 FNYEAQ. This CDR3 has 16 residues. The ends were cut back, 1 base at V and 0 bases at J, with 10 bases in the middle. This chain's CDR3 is CASSLGSGYSYNEQFF. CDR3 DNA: TGTGCCAGCAGCTTAGGCAGCGGGTACTCCTACAATGAGCAGTTCTTC.

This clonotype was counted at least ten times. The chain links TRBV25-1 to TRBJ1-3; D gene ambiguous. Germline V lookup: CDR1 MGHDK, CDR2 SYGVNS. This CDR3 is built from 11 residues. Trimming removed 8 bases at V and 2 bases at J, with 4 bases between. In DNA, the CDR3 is TGTGCCAGCCGCACTGGAAACACCATATATTTT. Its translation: CASRTGNTIYF.

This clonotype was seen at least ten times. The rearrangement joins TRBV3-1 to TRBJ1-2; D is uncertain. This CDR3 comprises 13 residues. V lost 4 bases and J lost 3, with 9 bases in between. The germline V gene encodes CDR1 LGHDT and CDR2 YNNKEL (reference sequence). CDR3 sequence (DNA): TGTGCCAGCAGCCCTCTTTCTTACTATGGCTACACCTTC. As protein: CASSPLSYYGYTF.

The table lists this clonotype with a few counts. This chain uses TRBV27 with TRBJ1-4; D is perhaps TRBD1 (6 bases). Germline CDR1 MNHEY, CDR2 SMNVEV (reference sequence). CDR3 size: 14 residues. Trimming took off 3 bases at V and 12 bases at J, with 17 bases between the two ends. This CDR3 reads CASSFAQGPGQLFF. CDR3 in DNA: TGTGCCAGCAGTTTCGCCCAGGGGCCGGGGCAACTGTTTTTT.

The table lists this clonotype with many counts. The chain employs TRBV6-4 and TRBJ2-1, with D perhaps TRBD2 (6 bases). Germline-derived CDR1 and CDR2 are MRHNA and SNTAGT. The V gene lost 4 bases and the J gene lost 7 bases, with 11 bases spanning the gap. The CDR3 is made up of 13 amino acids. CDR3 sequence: CASSGGETNEQFF. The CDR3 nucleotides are TGTGCCAGCAGTGGGGGGGAAACGAATGAGCAGTTCTTC.

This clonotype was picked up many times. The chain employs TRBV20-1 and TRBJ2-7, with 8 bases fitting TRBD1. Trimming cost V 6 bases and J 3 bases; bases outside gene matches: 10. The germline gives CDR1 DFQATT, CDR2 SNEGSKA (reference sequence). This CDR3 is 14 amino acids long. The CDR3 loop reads CSANPLTGGYEQYF. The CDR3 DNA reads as TGCAGTGCAAACCCTCTCACAGGGGGCTACGAGCAGTACTTC.

CDR3 loop: CASSLGTGALYNEQFF. The DNA for the CDR3 is TGTGCCAGCAGCTTAGGGACCGGGGCTCTCTACAATGAGCAGTTCTTC. The chain joins TRBV11-3 to TRBJ2-1; D tentatively reads TRBD1 or TRBD2 (5 bases each). Deletions cut 1 base from V and 3 bases from J, with 13 bases between. The germline V gene has CDR1 SGHNT and CDR2 YENEEA. This CDR3 contains 16 residues. The entire variable domain, with the rest obtained from reference TRBV11-3 and TRBJ2-1, is as follows: EAGVVQSPRYKIIEKKQPVAFWCNPISGHNTLYWYLQNLGQGPELLIRYENEEAVDDSQLPKDRFSAERLKGVDSTLKIQPAELGDSAVYLCASSLGTGALYNEQFFGPGTRLTVL.

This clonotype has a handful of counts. CDR3 nucleotide sequence: TGTGCCAGCAGTTTTCCGGGACTAGCGGGAGGGCCCTCCACAGATACGCAGTATTTT. As protein: CASSFPGLAGGPSTDTQYF. This chain uses TRBV27 with TRBJ2-3, with 16 nucleotides matching TRBD2. The germline gives CDR1 MNHEY, CDR2 SMNVEV (reference sequence). V was pared by 3 bases and J by 2 bases, with 8 bases of the junction left unmatched. The CDR3 extends over 19 amino acids.

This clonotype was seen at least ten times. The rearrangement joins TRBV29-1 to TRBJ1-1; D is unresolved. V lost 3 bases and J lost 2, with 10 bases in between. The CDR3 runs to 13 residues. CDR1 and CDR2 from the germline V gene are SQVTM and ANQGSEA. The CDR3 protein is CSVEPGRNTEAFF. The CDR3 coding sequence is TGCAGCGTTGAGCCGGGTCGTAACACTGAAGCTTTCTTT. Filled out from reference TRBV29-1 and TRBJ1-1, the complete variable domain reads SAVISQKPSRDICQRGTSLTIQCQVDSQVTMMFWYRQQPGQSLTLIATANQGSEATYESGFVIDKFPISRPNLTFSTLTVSNMSPEDSSIYLCSVEPGRNTEAFFGQGTRLTVV.

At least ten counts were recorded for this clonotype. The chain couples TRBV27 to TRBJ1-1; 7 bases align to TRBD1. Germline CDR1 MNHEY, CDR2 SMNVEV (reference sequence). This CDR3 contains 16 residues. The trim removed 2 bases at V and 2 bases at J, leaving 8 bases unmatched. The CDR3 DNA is TGTGCCAGCAGTTTACTACAGGGGAATCTTAACACTGAAGCTTTCTTT. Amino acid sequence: CASSLLQGNLNTEAFF.

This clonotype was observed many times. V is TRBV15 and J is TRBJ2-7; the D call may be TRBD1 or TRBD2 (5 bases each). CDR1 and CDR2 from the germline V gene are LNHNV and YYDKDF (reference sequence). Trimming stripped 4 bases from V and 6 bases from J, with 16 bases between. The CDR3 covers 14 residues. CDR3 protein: CATSTNSEGLEQYF. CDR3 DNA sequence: TGTGCCACCAGCACAAATTCCGAGGGGCTCGAGCAGTACTTC. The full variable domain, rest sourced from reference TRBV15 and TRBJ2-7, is DAMVIQNPRYQVTQFGKPVTLSCSQTLNHNVMYWYQQKSSQAPKLLFHYYDKDFNNEADTPDNFQSRRPNTSFCFLDIRSPGLGDTAMYLCATSTNSEGLEQYFGPGTRLTVT.

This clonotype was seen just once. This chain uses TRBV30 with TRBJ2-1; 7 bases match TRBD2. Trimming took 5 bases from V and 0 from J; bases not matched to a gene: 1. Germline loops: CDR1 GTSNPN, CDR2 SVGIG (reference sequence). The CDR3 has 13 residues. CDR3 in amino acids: CAWRGSSYNEQFF. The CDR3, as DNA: TGTGCCTGGCGCGGGAGCTCCTACAATGAGCAGTTCTTC.

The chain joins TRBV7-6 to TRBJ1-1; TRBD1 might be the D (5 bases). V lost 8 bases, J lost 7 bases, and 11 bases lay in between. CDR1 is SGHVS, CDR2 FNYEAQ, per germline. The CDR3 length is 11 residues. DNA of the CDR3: TGTGCCAGCGGGGGGTCGGGTGAAGCTTTCTTT. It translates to CASGGSGEAFF.

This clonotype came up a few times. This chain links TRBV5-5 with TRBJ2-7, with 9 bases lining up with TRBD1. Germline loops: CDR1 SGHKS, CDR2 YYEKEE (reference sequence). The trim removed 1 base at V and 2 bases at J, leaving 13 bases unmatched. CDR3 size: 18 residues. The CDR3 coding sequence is TGTGCCAGCAGCTTGCCGGGACAGGGATTAGATGGGCCCTACGAGCAGTACTTC. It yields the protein CASSLPGQGLDGPYEQYF.

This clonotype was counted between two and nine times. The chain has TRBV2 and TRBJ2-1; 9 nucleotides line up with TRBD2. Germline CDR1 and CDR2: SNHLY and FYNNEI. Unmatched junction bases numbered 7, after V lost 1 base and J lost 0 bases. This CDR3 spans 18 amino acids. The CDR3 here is CASSEGLAGSSSYNEQFF. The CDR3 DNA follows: TGTGCCAGCAGTGAAGGTCTAGCGGGATCTAGCTCCTACAATGAGCAGTTCTTC.

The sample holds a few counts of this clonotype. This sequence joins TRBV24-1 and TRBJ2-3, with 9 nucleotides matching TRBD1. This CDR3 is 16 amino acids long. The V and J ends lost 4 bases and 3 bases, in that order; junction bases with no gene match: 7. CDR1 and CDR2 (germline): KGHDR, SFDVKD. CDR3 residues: CATSETDRGKTDTQYF. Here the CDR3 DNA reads TGTGCCACCAGTGAAACGGACAGGGGAAAAACAGATACGCAGTATTTT.

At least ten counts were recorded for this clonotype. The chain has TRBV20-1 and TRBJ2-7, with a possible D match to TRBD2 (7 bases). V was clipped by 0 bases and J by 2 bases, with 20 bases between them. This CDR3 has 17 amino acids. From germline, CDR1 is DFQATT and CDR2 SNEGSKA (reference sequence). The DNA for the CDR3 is TGCAGTGCTAGAGATATCCAGCGGGGAGGGGGGCCCTACGAGCAGTACTTC. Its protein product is CSARDIQRGGGPYEQYF.

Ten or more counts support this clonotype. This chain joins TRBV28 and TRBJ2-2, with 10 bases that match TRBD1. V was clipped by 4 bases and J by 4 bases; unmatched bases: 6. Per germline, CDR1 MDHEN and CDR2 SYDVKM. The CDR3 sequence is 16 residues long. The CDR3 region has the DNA TGTGCCAGCAGTTCTCCTGGGACAGGGGTCACCGGGGAGCTGTTTTTT. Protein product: CASSSPGTGVTGELFF.

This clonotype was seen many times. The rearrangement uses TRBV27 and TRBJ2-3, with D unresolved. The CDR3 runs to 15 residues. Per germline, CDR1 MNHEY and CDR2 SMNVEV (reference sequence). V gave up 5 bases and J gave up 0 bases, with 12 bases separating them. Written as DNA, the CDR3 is TGTGCCAGCAGTATGCTCTACCCGAGCACAGATACGCAGTATTTT. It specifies CASSMLYPSTDTQYF.

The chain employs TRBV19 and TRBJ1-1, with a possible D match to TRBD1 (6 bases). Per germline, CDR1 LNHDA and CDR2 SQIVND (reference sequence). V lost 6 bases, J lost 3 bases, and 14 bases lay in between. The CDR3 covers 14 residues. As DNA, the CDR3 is TGTGCCAGTAGCACAGGGACCGTCGACACTGAAGCTTTCTTT. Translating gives CASSTGTVDTEAFF.